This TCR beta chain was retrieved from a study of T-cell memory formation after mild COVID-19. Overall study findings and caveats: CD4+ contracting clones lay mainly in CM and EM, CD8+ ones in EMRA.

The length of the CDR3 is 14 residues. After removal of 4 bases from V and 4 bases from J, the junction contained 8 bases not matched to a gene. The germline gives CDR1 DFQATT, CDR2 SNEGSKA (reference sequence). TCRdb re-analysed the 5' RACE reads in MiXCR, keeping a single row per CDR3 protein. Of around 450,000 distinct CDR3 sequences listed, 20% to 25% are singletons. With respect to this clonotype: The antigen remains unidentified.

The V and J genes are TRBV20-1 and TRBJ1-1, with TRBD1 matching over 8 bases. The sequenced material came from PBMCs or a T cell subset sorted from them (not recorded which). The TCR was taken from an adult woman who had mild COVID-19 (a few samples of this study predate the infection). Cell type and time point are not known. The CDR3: CSATPGGWVTEAFF. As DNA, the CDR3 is TGCAGTGCTACCCCAGGGGGCTGGGTCACTGAAGCTTTCTTT.